A single sample is the source of the 28 T cell receptor beta chains below, sequenced in a study of naive and memory T cell subsets. Both TRBC1 and TRBC2 were covered by a beta constant-region primer of two equimolar oligonucleotides. Four rounds of PCR amplified the ligated cDNA using nested alpha and beta constant-region primers plus SP2. TCRdb reanalysed the UMI-ligation and nested PCR reads using MiXCR and keeps one entry per CDR3 protein. Altogether 80,000 to 95,000 distinct CDR3 sequences are present, about 10% being singletons, with the ten largest covering less than 1.5%. The sample was naive CD8+ T cells from blood. The receptors derive from a human donor in good health.

The sample holds many counts of this clonotype. The chain joins TRBV10-3 to TRBJ2-7; 13 bases align to TRBD2. The V gene end was trimmed by 0 bases and the J gene end by 0 bases; junction bases not matched to a gene: 8. Germline CDR1 is ENHRY and CDR2 is SYGVKD. The CDR3 contains 19 residues. The CDR3 region has the DNA TGTGCCATCAGTGAGTCGAGCGGACTAGCGGGAGACTACTCCTACGAGCAGTACTTC. This gives the protein CAISESSGLAGDYSYEQYF.

In this sample, this clonotype turned up a few times. This chain joins TRBV7-9 and TRBJ2-2; 9 bases map to TRBD1. Trimming removed 5 bases from V and 5 bases from J; junction bases left unmatched: 6. The CDR3 runs to 15 residues. Germline V gene sequence: CDR1 SEHNR, CDR2 FQNEAQ (reference sequence). CDR3 sequence: CASSHGTGITGELFF. The CDR3 region has the DNA TGTGCCAGCAGCCACGGGACAGGGATTACCGGGGAGCTGTTTTTT.

This clonotype has more than one count but fewer than ten. The chain employs TRBV10-3 and TRBJ2-1; the D call may be TRBD1 or TRBD2 (5 bases each). Germline V CDR1 and CDR2: ENHRY, SYGVKD. The CDR3 spans 13 residues. V lost 2 bases and J lost 8, with 10 bases in between. DNA for the CDR3: TGTGCCATCAGTGAGGGGGGAGTGGATGAGCAGTTCTTC. It translates to CAISEGGVDEQFF.

This clonotype was picked up many times. The chain joins TRBV4-1 to TRBJ2-3; D is perhaps TRBD2 (5 bases). Per the germline V gene, CDR1 is MGHRA and CDR2 is YSYEKL. V gave up 1 base and J gave up 0 bases, with 8 bases separating them. This CDR3 has 15 residues. In DNA form, the CDR3 reads TGCGCCAGCAGCCAAGGAGCGGTGAGCACAGATACGCAGTATTTT. Protein: CASSQGAVSTDTQYF.

The J gene is TRBJ2-7, the V gene TRBV4-3, with 7 bases lining up with TRBD2. The CDR3 sequence is 15 residues long. With V trimmed by 1 base and J by 2 bases, 5 bases remained unmatched. Per germline, CDR1 LGHNA and CDR2 YSLEER. DNA of the CDR3: TGCGCCAGCAGCCAAGGGACGGGAGGAACCTACGAGCAGTACTTC. Encoded protein: CASSQGTGGTYEQYF.

This clonotype came up a few times. This chain joins TRBV4-1 and TRBJ2-2; 11 bases match TRBD2. Trimming cost V 3 bases and J 1 base; bases outside gene matches: 13. Germline CDR1 MGHRA, CDR2 YSYEKL. The CDR3 runs 20 residues. DNA of the CDR3: TGCGCCAGCAGCCACCCCAAGGCGGGACTAGCGGATCTGAACACCGGGGAGCTGTTTTTT. Translation gives CASSHPKAGLADLNTGELFF.

This clonotype was picked up a small number of times. The V call is TRBV28, the J call TRBJ2-3; maybe TRBD2 (5 bases). This CDR3 region has 15 residues. From germline, CDR1 is MDHEN and CDR2 SYDVKM. Trimming pared 3 bases from V and 1 base from J, leaving 11 bases between. The CDR3: CASSFIKGGTDTQYF. CDR3 coding DNA: TGTGCCAGCAGTTTCATCAAGGGAGGCACAGATACGCAGTATTTT.

Ten or more counts support this clonotype. The chain employs TRBV27 and TRBJ2-7; D is possibly TRBD2 (6 bases). Germline V gene lookup returns CDR1 MNHEY and CDR2 SMNVEV (reference sequence). V lost 6 bases, J lost 3 bases, and 15 bases lay in between. The CDR3 extends over 14 amino acids. CDR3 DNA sequence: TGTGCCAGCAGGGGAGACGGGAGTAGCTACGAGCAGTACTTC. It yields the protein CASRGDGSSYEQYF.

The chain combines TRBV4-2 with TRBJ2-2; 12 nucleotides align to TRBD2. This CDR3 is built from 18 residues. J lost 3 bases, V lost 4 bases, and 9 bases had no gene match. Germline loops: CDR1 LGHNA, CDR2 YNFKEQ. The CDR3 nucleotides are TGTGCCAGCAGCCTCTTACTAGCGGGAGGCCTTGACACCGGGGAGCTGTTTTTT. Translated: CASSLLLAGGLDTGELFF.

This clonotype was seen only a few times. V usage is TRBV28 and J usage is TRBJ1-3; no firm D call. Germline CDR1 and CDR2: MDHEN and SYDVKM. The CDR3 is made up of 14 amino acids. Trimming cost V 5 bases and J 3 bases, with 11 bases left between them. This chain's CDR3 is CASSREIFGNTIYF. The CDR3 bases are TGTGCCAGCAGTCGGGAAATTTTTGGAAACACCATATATTTT. Full variable domain (missing parts from reference TRBV28 and TRBJ1-3): DVKVTQSSRYLVKRTGEKVFLECVQDMDHENMFWYRQDPGLGLRLIYFSYDVKMKEKGDIPEGYSVSREKKERFSLILESASTNQTSMYLCASSREIFGNTIYFGEGSWLTVV.

This clonotype was observed a handful of times. The chain carries TRBV20-1 and TRBJ1-4, with D unclear. This CDR3 has 21 residues. Trimming left V 2 bases short and J 3 bases short, with 31 bases between. Germline V gene sequence: CDR1 DFQATT, CDR2 SNEGSKA (reference sequence). In DNA, the CDR3 is TGCAGTGCTAGATTGTTGAAGTCGACCGACTCGTACCGGAATCCTAATGAAAAACTGTTTTTT. It codes for CSARLLKSTDSYRNPNEKLFF.

Concerning this clonotype itself: A much larger clone differs from this one at a single base, so this may be a read error. The V call is TRBV4-3, the J call TRBJ2-3; D is undetermined. The J call may be mistaken, given a closer DNA end match to TRBJ1-5. Germline assignment: CDR1 LGHNA and CDR2 YSLEER. CDR3 length: 15 amino acids. DNA for the CDR3: TGCGCCAGCAGCGTAGCGGTGTTTGGCACAGATACGCAGCATTTT. As protein: CASSVAVFGTDTQHF.

V usage is TRBV2 and J usage is TRBJ2-1; D uncertain. CDR1 and CDR2 (germline): SNHLY, FYNNEI. Trimming removed 6 bases at V and 0 bases at J, with 9 bases between. This CDR3 has 14 amino acids. The CDR3 reads CASRGTSSYNEQFF. The DNA of the CDR3 is TGTGCCAGCAGGGGTACGAGCTCCTACAATGAGCAGTTCTTC.

This clonotype was observed at least ten times. The V call is TRBV28, the J call TRBJ1-1; D unresolved. The germline V gene has CDR1 MDHEN and CDR2 SYDVKM. Deletions cut 5 bases from V and 4 bases from J, with 20 bases between. CDR3 length equals 16 residues. The CDR3 region is CASSTTPDGFGTEAFF. CDR3 bases: TGTGCCAGCAGTACTACCCCCGACGGCTTCGGCACTGAAGCTTTCTTT. The full variable domain, in which reference TRBV28 and TRBJ1-1 provide the parts outside the CDR3, is DVKVTQSSRYLVKRTGEKVFLECVQDMDHENMFWYRQDPGLGLRLIYFSYDVKMKEKGDIPEGYSVSREKKERFSLILESASTNQTSMYLCASSTTPDGFGTEAFFGQGTRLTVV.

This clonotype was observed many times. CDR3 loop: CASSSMGPNYNEQFF. The CDR3 DNA sequence: TGTGCCAGCAGCTCGATGGGACCAAATTACAATGAGCAGTTCTTC. This chain connects TRBV7-9 to TRBJ2-1, with D perhaps matching TRBD1 or TRBD2 (5 bases each). The V gene's germline CDR1 is SEHNR and CDR2 FQNEAQ (reference sequence). V gave up 4 bases and J gave up 4 bases, with 14 bases separating them. The CDR3 covers 15 residues. Using reference TRBV7-9 and TRBJ2-1 for the parts outside the CDR3, the full variable domain is DTGVSQNPRHKITKRGQNVTFRCDPISEHNRLYWYRQTLGQGPEFLTYFQNEAQLEKSRLLSDRFSAERPKGSFSTLEIQRTEQGDSAMYLCASSSMGPNYNEQFFGPGTRLTVL.

This clonotype has just a few counts. This chain connects TRBV9 to TRBJ1-1, with D perhaps TRBD1 (5 bases). CDR3 length: 15 amino acids. The V gene's germline CDR1 is SGDLS and CDR2 YYNGEE. V was cut by 0 bases and J by 3 bases, with 12 bases left in between. The CDR3: CASSVVGREDTEAFF. In DNA, the CDR3 is TGTGCCAGCAGCGTAGTAGGCAGGGAGGACACTGAAGCTTTCTTT.

The rearrangement uses TRBV27 and TRBJ2-3, with D maybe TRBD2 (5 bases). The CDR3 runs to 13 residues. In germline, CDR1 is MNHEY, CDR2 SMNVEV (reference sequence). V was trimmed by 2 bases and J by 4 bases, leaving 7 bases between them. CDR3 nucleotides: TGTGCCAGCAGTTTAGGGAGTGCAGATACGCAGTATTTT. Protein: CASSLGSADTQYF.

This clonotype has a count of ten or more. The rearrangement joins TRBV6-1 to TRBJ2-1; 7 bases fit TRBD2. Germline V lookup: CDR1 MNHNS, CDR2 SASEGT. The CDR3 loop spans 16 amino acids. V lost 6 bases, J lost 9 bases, and 17 bases stayed unmatched. The CDR3 nucleotides read TGTGCCAGCAGGTCGTCCCTAAGGGCGGGAGAAGCTGAGCAGTTCTTC. It is translated as CASRSSLRAGEAEQFF.

V and J are TRBV15 and TRBJ2-1; D remains unclear. Germline lookup yields CDR1 LNHNV and CDR2 YYDKDF (reference sequence). CDR3 size: 13 residues. V was pared by 0 bases and J by 9 bases, with 9 bases between. CDR3 nucleotide sequence: TGTGCCACCAGCAGAGAACGGATGGTTGAGCAGTTCTTC. Translation gives CATSRERMVEQFF.

This clonotype has ten or more counts. The chain joins TRBV7-9 to TRBJ2-1, with D possibly matching TRBD2 (5 bases). This CDR3 contains 15 residues. Looked up from germline, CDR1 is SEHNR and CDR2 is FQNEAQ (reference sequence). Deletions cut 5 bases from V and 0 bases from J, with 11 bases between. The CDR3 sequence is CASSTSAGSYNEQFF. CDR3 bases: TGTGCCAGCAGCACATCCGCGGGCTCCTACAATGAGCAGTTCTTC.

The CDR3 spells CASRLGGLARETQYF. The CDR3 region has the DNA TGTGCCAGCAGGTTGGGTGGACTAGCCCGAGAGACCCAGTACTTC. J is TRBJ2-5 and V is TRBV13; 8 bases match TRBD2. J was trimmed by 4 bases and V by 6 bases; bases with no gene match: 10. This CDR3 contains 15 residues. Germline V gene data show CDR1 as PRHDT and CDR2 as FYEKMQ (reference sequence).

V gene TRBV6-1 combines with J gene TRBJ2-7; D gene uncertain. This CDR3 has 14 residues. Germline values: CDR1 MNHNS, CDR2 SASEGT. V gave up 1 base and J gave up 0 bases, with 7 bases separating them. CDR3 bases: TGTGCCAGCAGTGAAGTTGAGAGCTCCTACGAGCAGTACTTC. Translating gives CASSEVESSYEQYF.

This clonotype came up many times. V usage is TRBV4-3 and J usage is TRBJ2-7; D possibly corresponds to TRBD2 (6 bases). Germline V gene data show CDR1 as LGHNA and CDR2 as YSLEER. Trimming took 0 bases from V and 1 from J, leaving 13 bases between them. The CDR3 is 16 residues long. CDR3 loop: CASSQDSSGSSYEQYF. CDR3 sequence (DNA): TGCGCCAGCAGCCAAGATTCGAGCGGGTCTTCCTACGAGCAGTACTTC.

This clonotype was detected only a few times. The chain employs TRBV10-3 and TRBJ2-7, with a weak D call TRBD1 (6 bases). Germline V gene data show CDR1 as ENHRY and CDR2 as SYGVKD. This CDR3 has 13 residues. Trimming stripped 4 bases from V and 3 bases from J, with 10 bases between. CDR3 sequence (DNA): TGTGCCATCAGTGTAGGGACAATCTACGAGCAGTACTTC. It translates to CAISVGTIYEQYF.

V is TRBV12-3 or TRBV12-4 and J is TRBJ2-3; 9 nucleotides align to TRBD1. V trimming: 1 base; J trimming: 3 bases; junction bases outside the gene matches: 2. This CDR3 contains 15 residues. CDR3 DNA sequence: TGTGCCAGCAGTTTAGGGGACAGGGCAACAGATACGCAGTATTTT. Translated, it gives CASSLGDRATDTQYF.

The chain couples TRBV7-9 to TRBJ2-7; D may correspond to TRBD1 or TRBD2 (5 bases each). CDR3 length: 15 amino acids. V shed 5 bases and J shed 1 base, with 15 bases lying between them. The germline gives CDR1 SEHNR, CDR2 FQNEAQ (reference sequence). CDR3 in DNA: TGTGCCAGCAGCCCGACGTCAGGGAGATCCTACGAGCAGTACTTC. As protein: CASSPTSGRSYEQYF.

This clonotype turned up a few times. In DNA form, the CDR3 reads TGTGCCAGCAGTTTAAACAGGGGCGACAATCAGCCCCAGCATTTT. It yields the protein CASSLNRGDNQPQHF. The chain is built from TRBV12-3 or TRBV12-4 and TRBJ1-5, with TRBD1 identical over 7 bases. This CDR3 is built from 15 residues. Trimming at V came to 2 bases and at J to 3 bases, leaving 4 bases not matched to a gene.

This clonotype was counted a few times. The chain combines TRBV4-1 with TRBJ2-6; D might be TRBD2 (5 bases). Germline V gene sequence: CDR1 MGHRA, CDR2 YSYEKL. The CDR3 is made up of 14 amino acids. Trimming took off 5 bases at V and 4 bases at J, with 9 bases between the two ends. In nucleotides, the CDR3 is TGCGCCAGCAGCTTGCCGGGGGGGGCCAACGTCCTGACTTTC. Protein sequence: CASSLPGGANVLTF.